This paragraph reports one TCR beta chain. The target antigen is unknown. The data belong to a study of PD-1 blockade in classical Hodgkin lymphoma. Study results and caveats: Newly diagnosed patients were reported to exhibit reduced baseline TCR diversity relative to healthy donors.

Time point in this sample: newly diagnosed, previously untreated cHL patient sample. Researchers report purifying CD4+ T cells from thawed PBMCs by magnetic negative selection. CDR1 and CDR2 (germline): MNHNY, SVGAGI (reference sequence). The CDR3 contains 15 residues. The V and J ends lost 5 bases and 4 bases respectively, with 17 bases between them. The protocol was immunoSEQ multiplex PCR, while the TCRdb copy is restricted to in-frame clones and leaves out a portion. In the table there are about 16,000 clones, over 80% of which are singletons. This clonotype originated in a human donor with classical Hodgkin lymphoma. This chain connects TRBV6-6 to TRBJ1-2; D uncertain. What was sequenced was CD4+ T cells from blood. The CDR3 region has the DNA TGTGCCAGCAGTAAACACGCACAAACCCTCTATGGCTACACCTTC. This translates into CASSKHAQTLYGYTF.